This T cell receptor beta chain was retrieved from a study of blood T cells in healthy people across ages. Study summary: Per every two T cells, about one barcoded beta molecule was captured by template switching.

Note on this clonotype: Antigen: not known.

Germline CDR1 and CDR2: LGHNA and YSLEER. The CDR3 runs 14 residues. Trimming stripped 3 bases from V and 4 bases from J, with 13 bases between. The authors ran a second PCR of about 6 to 12 cycles using a sample-barcoded 5' primer and a J-beta primer mix. TCRdb fed the 5' RACE reads into MiXCR, producing one record per CDR3 protein. This table has about 800,000 distinct CDR3 sequences, more than 35% appearing once. Notes on the study in general: Conclusively comparing naive with antigen-experienced cells was impossible with unsorted PBMCs.

This chain links TRBV4-3 with TRBJ2-7; the D gene is possibly TRBD2 (5 bases). This receptor was taken from an older man in good health. The sequenced sample consisted of blood. Here the CDR3 DNA reads TGCGCCAGCAGCCAGGGCAGGAGGTCTTACGAGCAGTACTTC. Its protein product is CASSQGRRSYEQYF.